What follows are 21 T cell receptor beta chains derived from one specimen sequenced in a study of blood T cell repertoires in COVID-19. Profiled with immunoSEQ multiplex PCR; TCRdb holds only in-frame clones, not every one. The sample has around 200,000 clones, approximately 91% seen once. What was sequenced was peripheral blood. Every receptor here comes from a man aged 40-55 years with acute or convalescent COVID-19.

This rearrangement joins TRBV9 to TRBJ2-2, with 9 bases that match TRBD2. After removal of 4 bases from V and 7 bases from J, the junction contained 8 bases not matched to a gene. The V gene's germline CDR1 is SGDLS and CDR2 YYNGEE. The CDR3 has 15 residues. The CDR3 DNA sequence: TGTGCCAGCAGCCTCAGGGCTAGCGGGGACGGGGAGCTGTTTTTT. It translates to CASSLRASGDGELFF.

This sequence joins TRBV19 and TRBJ1-2, with TRBD1 identical over 7 bases. Germline values: CDR1 LNHDA, CDR2 SQIVND (reference sequence). V was clipped by 4 bases and J by 1 base; unmatched bases: 9. The CDR3 sequence is 16 residues long. This CDR3 is CASSNPGTANNYGYTF. For the CDR3, the DNA is TGTGCCAGTAGTAACCCCGGGACAGCAAATAACTATGGCTACACCTTC.

The genes are TRBV2 and TRBJ1-1; D unresolved. The CDR3 sequence is 13 residues long. Trimming shortened V by 6 bases and J by 4 bases, and 12 bases separated the two germline ends. Germline CDR1 is SNHLY and CDR2 is FYNNEI. This chain's CDR3 is CASSLDGGTEAFF. CDR3 nucleotide sequence: TGTGCCAGCAGCTTGGACGGAGGCACTGAAGCTTTCTTT. The full variable domain, its missing parts supplied by reference TRBV2 and TRBJ1-1, is EPEVTQTPSHQVTQMGQEVILRCVPISNHLYFYWYRQILGQKVEFLVSFYNNEISEKSEIFDDQFSVERPDGSNFTLKIRSTKLEDSAMYFCASSLDGGTEAFFGQGTRLTVV.

The CDR3 sequence is CASSPPVTVSYNEQFF. CDR3 bases: TGTGCCAGCTCACCACCCGTGACAGTCTCCTACAATGAGCAGTTCTTC. V usage is TRBV18 and J usage is TRBJ2-1, with D possibly matching TRBD1 (5 bases). Trimming left V 0 bases short and J 0 bases short, with 9 bases between. The CDR3 has 16 residues. Germline V gene data show CDR1 as KGHSH and CDR2 as LQKENI.

The chain couples TRBV7-8 to TRBJ1-1; 9 positions match TRBD1. In germline, CDR1 is SGHVS, CDR2 FQNEAQ. V gave up 5 bases and J gave up 11 bases; unmatched junction bases: 12. This CDR3 region has 14 residues. The CDR3 DNA is TGTGCCAGCAGCGCTGGACAGGGGAACCTGAAGGCTTTCTTT. Translating it yields CASSAGQGNLKAFF.

J is TRBJ2-1 and V is TRBV21-1; the D segment call TRBD1 is taken from the table without a DNA check. TRBV21-1 is a listed pseudogene. The CDR3 spans 17 residues. The CDR3 is CASSKEGPRFRGHEQFF. DNA of the CDR3: TGTGCCAGCAGCAAAGAAGGCCCACGATTCAGGGGTCATGAGCAGTTCTTC.

The chain employs TRBV11-2 and TRBJ2-5; TRBD2 matches 14 bases. V lost 1 base to trimming and J lost 5 bases; unmatched junction nucleotides: 6. Germline V gene data show CDR1 as SGHAT and CDR2 as FQNNGV. The CDR3 covers 17 residues. As DNA, the CDR3 is TGTGCCAGCAGCTTAGGTCGGACTAGCGGGGGGTGGGAGACCCAGTACTTC. Its protein is CASSLGRTSGGWETQYF.

The chain couples TRBV5-1 to TRBJ2-1; possible D gene TRBD1, 5 bases. The CDR3 spans 15 residues. The germline gives CDR1 SGHRS, CDR2 YFSETQ. V lost 2 bases to trimming and J lost 1 base, with 10 bases between them. The CDR3 nucleotides are TGCGCCAGCAGCTTTACAGGAGATTCCTACAATGAGCAGTTCTTC. It yields the protein CASSFTGDSYNEQFF.

Only one count was recorded for this clone. This rearrangement joins TRBV30 to TRBJ1-4; D ambiguous. The CDR3 consists of 13 residues. The germline gives CDR1 GTSNPN, CDR2 SVGIG (reference sequence). Deletions cut 0 bases from V and 8 bases from J, with 10 bases between. The CDR3 bases are TGTGCCTGGAGTGTACGGCCGAGGGAAAAACTGTTTTTT. Translation: CAWSVRPREKLFF.

The count of this clone is one. This chain joins TRBV5-4 and TRBJ1-2; D is uncertain. Trimming took off 3 bases at V and 5 bases at J, with 17 bases between the two ends. This CDR3 region has 15 residues. The V gene's germline CDR1 is SGHNT and CDR2 YYREEE (reference sequence). The CDR3 protein is CASSSNPRGGYGYTF. The CDR3 DNA is TGTGCCAGCAGCTCCAATCCCCGGGGTGGGTATGGCTACACCTTC.

The gene calls are TRBV9 and TRBJ2-2, with 8 bases fitting TRBD2. CDR1 and CDR2 from the germline V gene are SGDLS and YYNGEE. The junction had 2 bases not matched to a gene; V was cut back by 3 bases and J by 1 base. CDR3 size: 15 residues. CDR3 in amino acids: CASSGLAGNTGELFF. CDR3 DNA sequence: TGTGCCAGCAGCGGTCTAGCGGGGAACACCGGGGAGCTGTTTTTT.

The chain employs TRBV20-1 and TRBJ1-5; D ambiguous. Trimming left V 3 bases short and J 4 bases short, with 7 bases between. The CDR3 runs to 12 residues. Per germline, CDR1 DFQATT and CDR2 SNEGSKA (reference sequence). CDR3 in amino acids: CSASGQNQPQHF. The CDR3 DNA is TGCAGTGCTAGTGGGCAGAATCAGCCCCAGCATTTT.

This chain links TRBV7-8 with TRBJ2-7; 10 bases are shared with TRBD1. The germline V gene has CDR1 SGHVS and CDR2 FQNEAQ. The V gene end was trimmed by 5 bases and the J gene end by 2 bases; junction bases not matched to a gene: 9. The CDR3 covers 16 residues. The DNA for the CDR3 is TGTGCCAGCAGCCCCCTTAAGGGGACAGGGGCCTACGAGCAGTACTTC. It specifies CASSPLKGTGAYEQYF.

V gene TRBV4-2 combines with J gene TRBJ2-7; 8 bases agree with TRBD1. CDR1 and CDR2 (germline): LGHNA, YNFKEQ. The CDR3 runs to 18 residues. The junction had 13 bases not matched to a gene; V was cut back by 0 bases and J by 3 bases. DNA of the CDR3: TGTGCCAGCAGCCAAGAGTCCCGCGCTTTTACAGGGGGCTACGAGCAGTACTTC. Its protein is CASSQESRAFTGGYEQYF.

This clone occurred once. V gene TRBV5-8 combines with J gene TRBJ2-1, with unresolved D. In germline, CDR1 is SGHTS, CDR2 YDEGEE. V shed 1 base and J shed 7 bases, with 9 bases lying between them. This CDR3 region has 13 residues. CDR3 amino acids: CASSLYIRNEQFF. DNA for the CDR3: TGTGCCAGCAGCTTGTATATTCGGAATGAGCAGTTCTTC. The full variable domain, with the rest looked up from reference TRBV5-8 and TRBJ2-1, is EAGVTQSPTHLIKTRGQQATLRCSPISGHTSVYWYQQALGLGLQFLLWYDEGEERNRGNFPPRFSGRQFPNYSSELNVNALELEDSALYLCASSLYIRNEQFFGPGTRLTVL.

The chain combines TRBV7-9 with TRBJ2-3; D perhaps matches TRBD2 (5 bases). Germline V gene data show CDR1 as SEHNR and CDR2 as FQNEAQ (reference sequence). This CDR3 has 15 residues. Trimming took off 3 bases at V and 2 bases at J, with 12 bases between the two ends. The CDR3 reads CASSLDSTYTDTQYF. The CDR3 nucleotides read TGTGCCAGCAGCTTGGACTCTACTTACACAGATACGCAGTATTTT.

The chain uses TRBV5-5 and TRBJ1-6; weak D call: TRBD1 (6 bases). Trimming left V 2 bases short and J 9 bases short, with 15 bases between. This CDR3 is 15 amino acids long. CDR1 and CDR2 from the germline V gene are SGHKS and YYEKEE (reference sequence). The CDR3 coding sequence is TGTGCCAGCAGCTTCTACGGGACAAAGGGTTCACCCCTCCACTTT. Translating it yields CASSFYGTKGSPLHF.

The chain carries TRBV10-3 and TRBJ2-3, with 14 bases that match TRBD2. This CDR3 is 18 amino acids long. The V and J ends lost 0 bases and 3 bases, in that order; junction bases with no gene match: 5. CDR1 is ENHRY and CDR2 is SYGVKD in the germline V gene. CDR3 DNA sequence: TGTGCCATCAGTGAGTCCTGGACTAGCGGGGGGTTGACAGATACGCAGTATTTT. It specifies CAISESWTSGGLTDTQYF.

This rearrangement joins TRBV6-5 to TRBJ1-4; no clear D. V gave up 7 bases and J gave up 8 bases, with 11 bases separating them. Germline-derived CDR1 and CDR2 are MNHEY and SVGAGI. The length of the CDR3 is 12 residues. The CDR3 DNA reads TGTGCCAGCAATCTCTACCGGGAAAAACTGTTTTTT. This codes for CASNLYREKLFF.

This clone was observed many times. The chain recombines TRBV5-1 with TRBJ2-7; TRBD1 matches 12 bases. Germline-derived CDR1 and CDR2 are SGHRS and YFSETQ. This CDR3 has 15 amino acids. Trimming cost V 4 bases and J 5 bases; bases outside gene matches: 7. The CDR3 DNA sequence: TGCGCCAGCAGCCCGGGACAGGGGGCTTTCGACGAGCAGTACTTC. Translated, it gives CASSPGQGAFDEQYF.

This chain uses TRBV2 with TRBJ2-1; TRBD2 matches at 13 bases. V was clipped by 6 bases and J by 9 bases; unmatched bases: 11. Germline V lookup: CDR1 SNHLY, CDR2 FYNNEI. This CDR3 contains 16 residues. CDR3 protein: CASSAQTSGGGSEQFF. CDR3 sequence (DNA): TGTGCCAGCAGCGCACAAACTAGCGGGGGGGGTAGTGAGCAGTTCTTC.